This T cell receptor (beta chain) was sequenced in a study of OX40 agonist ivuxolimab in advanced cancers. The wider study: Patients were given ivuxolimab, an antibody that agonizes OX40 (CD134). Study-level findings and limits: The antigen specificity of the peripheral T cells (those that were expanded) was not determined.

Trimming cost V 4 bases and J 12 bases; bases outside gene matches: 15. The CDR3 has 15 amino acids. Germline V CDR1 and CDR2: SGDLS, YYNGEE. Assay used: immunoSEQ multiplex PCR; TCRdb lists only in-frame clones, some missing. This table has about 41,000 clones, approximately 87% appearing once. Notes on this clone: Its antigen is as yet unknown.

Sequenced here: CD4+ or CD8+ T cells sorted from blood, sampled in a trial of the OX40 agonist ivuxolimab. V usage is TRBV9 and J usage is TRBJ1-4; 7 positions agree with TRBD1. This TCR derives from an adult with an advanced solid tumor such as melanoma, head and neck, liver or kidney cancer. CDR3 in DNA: TGTGCCAGCAGCCATTCCCCCAGGGGGAAGGCGGAACTGTTTTTT. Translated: CASSHSPRGKAELFF.